Listed here are 6 T cell receptor beta chains from one sample, sequenced in a study of cytomegalovirus exposure and HLA in healthy donors. Measured with immunoSEQ multiplex PCR; TCRdb has only the in-frame clones, and not every one. Of some 170,000 clones listed, 80% to 90% were seen once; the top ten hold more than 2%. Sequences were obtained from PBMCs. These receptors came from a woman between 18 and 29 years old in good health and CMV-seronegative.

The V gene is TRBV6-1, the J gene TRBJ1-2; maybe TRBD1 (6 bases). The germline V gene has CDR1 MNHNS and CDR2 SASEGT. The CDR3 has 17 residues. The V and J ends lost 4 bases and 2 bases respectively, with 20 bases between them. CDR3 DNA: TGTGCCAGCAGTGGAATAACTACATTGGACAGAAACTATGGCTACACCTTC. As protein: CASSGITTLDRNYGYTF.

The chain's CDR3 is CASNGGGNTEAFF. The CDR3 coding sequence is TGCGCCAGCAATGGGGGCGGGAACACTGAAGCTTTCTTT. The rearrangement uses TRBV5-1 and TRBJ1-1, with D possibly being TRBD1 (6 bases). The ends were cut back, 6 bases at V and 1 base at J, with 10 bases in the middle. Germline V gives CDR1 SGHRS, CDR2 YFSETQ. The CDR3 runs 13 residues.

This clone was picked up one time. This chain uses TRBV6-6 with TRBJ2-1; the match to TRBD2 covers 7 bases. CDR1 is MNHNY, CDR2 SVGAGI, per germline (reference sequence). Trimming took 7 bases from V and 2 from J; bases not matched to a gene: 5. This CDR3 region has 14 residues. CDR3 nucleotide sequence: TGTGCCAGCATAGCAGGACTAGCCTACAATGAGCAGTTCTTC. Translating it yields CASIAGLAYNEQFF.

In the case of this clone: This sample also contains other DNA sequences that code for the same CDR3. The rearrangement links TRBV27 to TRBJ2-3; D is uncertain. This CDR3 contains 14 residues. Germline V gene sequence: CDR1 MNHEY, CDR2 SMNVEV (reference sequence). V lost 6 bases to trimming and J lost 1 base, with 11 bases between them. The CDR3 protein is CASREAGGTDTQYF. The DNA of the CDR3 is TGTGCCAGCAGGGAAGCCGGAGGCACAGATACGCAGTATTTT.

The V call is TRBV5-3, the J call TRBJ2-1; D possibly corresponds to TRBD2 (6 bases). TRBV5-3 is designated an ORF whose function remains uncertain. The CDR3 has 13 residues. The V end lost 0 bases, the J end lost 5 bases, and 6 bases lay between the germline ends. CDR3 in DNA: TGTGCCAGAAGCTTGGGGGAGGACAATGAGCAGTTCTTC. The encoded protein is CARSLGEDNEQFF.

This clone was seen just once. This chain connects TRBV11-2 to TRBJ1-3; 7 bases fit TRBD1. V was pared by 5 bases and J by 0 bases, with 10 bases of the junction left unmatched. This CDR3 is 17 amino acids long. Germline V gene sequence: CDR1 SGHAT, CDR2 FQNNGV. The CDR3: CASSLRDSEPSGNTIYF. CDR3 bases: TGTGCCAGCAGCCTCCGGGACAGCGAACCCTCTGGAAACACCATATATTTT. The variable domain in full, completed from reference TRBV11-2 and TRBJ1-3, reads EAGVAQSPRYKIIEKRQSVAFWCNPISGHATLYWYQQILGQGPKLLIQFQNNGVVDDSQLPKDRFSAERLKGVDSTLKIQPAKLEDSAVYLCASSLRDSEPSGNTIYFGEGSWLTVV.